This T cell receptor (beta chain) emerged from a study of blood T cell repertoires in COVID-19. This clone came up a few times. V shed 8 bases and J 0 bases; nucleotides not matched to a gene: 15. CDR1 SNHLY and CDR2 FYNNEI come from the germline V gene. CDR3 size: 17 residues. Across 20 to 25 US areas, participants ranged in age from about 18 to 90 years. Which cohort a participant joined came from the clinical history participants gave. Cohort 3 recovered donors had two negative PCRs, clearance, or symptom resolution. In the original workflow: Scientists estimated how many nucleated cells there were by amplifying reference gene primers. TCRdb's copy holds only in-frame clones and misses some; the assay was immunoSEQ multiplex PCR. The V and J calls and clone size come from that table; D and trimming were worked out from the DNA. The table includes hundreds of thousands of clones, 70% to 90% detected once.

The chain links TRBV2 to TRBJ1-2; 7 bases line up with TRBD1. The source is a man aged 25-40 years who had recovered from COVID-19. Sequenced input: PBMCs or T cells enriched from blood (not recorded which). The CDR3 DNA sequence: TGTGCCAGCCGACGAGGGGGCCCAGGACTTACTAACTATGGCTACACCTTC. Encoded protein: CASRRGGPGLTNYGYTF.